The clone carrying this T cell receptor (beta chain) was counted only a few times. Its matching antigen is unknown. Library construction for TCR beta used iRepertoire HTBI primers and Arm-PCR of CDR3 regions. TCRdb recomputed calls from the multiplex PCR reads with MiXCR, one row per CDR3 protein. The sample lists roughly 420,000 distinct CDR3 sequences, around 15% occurring once. This entry belongs to a study of regulatory T cells in long-lasting Graves disease. Across the study: New Graves' disease cases had less than 3 months of antithyroid drugs. The study, taken as a whole, reports: More public clonotypes were shared by persistent patients (approximately 3,000) than by new patients (around 990). Persistent Graves' disease cases displayed lower TCR diversity than newly diagnosed ones.

Time point meaning: newly diagnosed GD, antithyroid drugs for less than 3 months. PBMC RNA was the source of the TCR library. The germline gives CDR1 KGHSH, CDR2 LQKENI. The CDR3 sequence is 16 residues long. Trimming stripped 4 bases from V and 0 bases from J, with 15 bases between. The same sample was also used in a study of T cells in Graves' hyperthyroidism and ophthalmopathy. That report adds: Those patients with uncontrolled infection, other autoimmune disease, pregnancy or lactation were excluded.

The J gene is TRBJ1-2, the V gene TRBV18; a weak D match, TRBD1 (5 bases). Sequences were derived from peripheral blood mononuclear cells (PBMCs), sampled at new diagnosis, from a patient treated with antithyroid drugs. The TCR originated in a woman aged 25 to 39 with Graves disease. CDR3 bases: TGTGCCAGCTCACTGGACAAGGGATACGCTAACTATGGCTACACCTTC. The encoded protein is CASSLDKGYANYGYTF.